A selection of T cell receptor beta chains follows, all from one sample in a study of OX40 agonist ivuxolimab in advanced cancers. TCRdb's table, derived via immunoSEQ multiplex PCR, lists solely in-frame clones and lacks some. The repertoire has about 69,000 clones, nearly 90% of them found once; the top ten carry 8% to 11%. Sequenced here: CD4+ or CD8+ T cells sorted from blood, sampled in a trial of the OX40 agonist ivuxolimab. All receptors derive from an adult with an advanced solid tumor such as melanoma, head and neck, liver or kidney cancer. The CDR3 runs from the conserved cysteine through the conserved F or W. D genes are given only for firm matches. The size of a clone is reported for some rows only, either as once, few or many, or as a class for expanded clones.

>TRBJ2-5|TRBV5-1|TRBD2|-
CASSFGSGAWTQYF
TGCGCCAGCAGCTTCGGTAGCGGGGCCTGGACCCAGTACTTC
>TRBJ1-5|TRBV19|TRBD1|-
CASRSQGTGNQPQHF
TGTGCCAGTAGATCACAGGGGACTGGCAATCAGCCCCAGCATTTT
>TRBJ1-1|TRBV4-2|-|-
CASSQPKGISEAFF
TGTGCCAGCAGCCAGCCCAAGGGAATTTCTGAAGCTTTCTTT
>TRBJ1-2|TRBV2|-|-
CASRPDSRAVHGYTF
TGTGCCAGCAGGCCAGACAGCCGCGCTGTTCATGGCTACACCTTC
>TRBJ2-2|TRBV15|TRBD2|-
CATSRDLASGRAGELFF
TGTGCCACCAGCAGAGATTTGGCTAGCGGGAGGGCCGGGGAGCTGTTTTTT
>TRBJ2-5|TRBV11-1|TRBD2|-
CASSLSGAISYF
TGTGCCAGCAGCTTAAGCGGGGCCATAAGTTACTTC
>TRBJ1-3|TRBV9|-|-
CASSVQANSGNTIYF
TGTGCCAGCAGCGTCCAGGCTAACTCTGGAAACACCATATATTTT
>TRBJ2-1|TRBV5-4|TRBD2|-
CASSFTSGTYNEQFF
TGTGCCAGCAGCTTTACTAGCGGAACCTACAATGAGCAGTTCTTC
>TRBJ2-3|TRBV11-2|-|-
CASSLDSTDTQYF
TGTGCCAGCAGCTTAGACAGCACAGATACGCAGTATTTT
>TRBJ1-4|TRBV5-4|-|-
CASSLAAIGEKLFF
TGTGCCAGCAGCTTGGCAGCTATAGGTGAAAAACTGTTTTTT
>TRBJ1-1|TRBV5-1|-|few
CASSSLGRNTEAFF
TGCGCCAGCAGCTCCTTGGGAAGGAACACTGAAGCTTTCTTT
>TRBJ2-3|TRBV5-4|TRBD2|once
CASSLGYGRADTQYF
TGTGCCAGCAGCTTGGGGTACGGGAGGGCAGATACGCAGTATTTT
>TRBJ2-2|TRBV5-1|-|-
CASSLAGIGGTGELFF
TGCGCCAGCAGCTTGGCTGGGATCGGGGGCACCGGGGAGCTGTTTTTT
>TRBJ2-7|TRBV7-8|-|-
CASSVTDEQYF
TGTGCCAGCAGCGTGACAGACGAGCAGTACTTC
>TRBJ2-3|TRBV28|-|few
CASGAPPRTDTQYF
TGTGCCAGCGGCGCCCCTCCACGAACAGATACGCAGTATTTT
>TRBJ2-4|TRBV19|-|-
CASSTSGRPLGIQYF
TGTGCCAGTAGTACCTCCGGCAGGCCTCTGGGCATTCAGTACTTC
>TRBJ2-6|TRBV27|-|-
CASSLWGSGANVLTF
TGTGCCAGCAGTTTGTGGGGATCCGGGGCCAACGTCCTGACTTTC
>TRBJ1-5|TRBV10-3|-|once
CAISESLGGQPQHF
TGTGCCATCAGTGAGTCGTTAGGCGGTCAGCCCCAGCATTTT
>TRBJ2-3|TRBV19|-|-
CASSIRVVSTDTQYF
TGTGCCAGTAGTATTAGAGTCGTTAGCACAGATACGCAGTATTTT
>TRBJ1-1|TRBV2|-|-
CASSWGLSAEAFF
TGTGCCAGCAGCTGGGGACTTTCGGCTGAAGCTTTCTTT
>TRBJ1-3|TRBV13|-|-
CASSSGGNTIYF
TGTGCCAGCAGCTCCGGGGGAAACACCATATATTTT
>TRBJ2-7|TRBV18|TRBD2|-
CASSTLAGENEQYF
TGTGCCAGCTCAACACTAGCGGGAGAGAACGAGCAGTACTTC
>TRBJ1-4|TRBV9|-|-
CASSHGGGGSEKLFF
TGTGCCAGCAGCCATGGGGGGGGCGGTAGTGAAAAACTGTTTTTT
>TRBJ2-3|TRBV6-1|-|-
CASSAQSGSDTQYF
TGTGCCAGCAGTGCCCAATCAGGGTCAGATACGCAGTATTTT
>TRBJ2-2|TRBV7-3|TRBD1|-
CASSQTGGSTGELFF
TGTGCCAGCAGTCAGACAGGGGGAAGTACCGGGGAGCTGTTTTTT
>TRBJ1-2|TRBV28|-|-
CASSLTAEFNYGYTF
TGTGCCAGCAGTTTAACGGCGGAATTTAACTATGGCTACACCTTC
>TRBJ2-3|TRBV11-3|TRBD2|-
CASSFGTSGNWDTQYF
TGTGCCAGCAGCTTTGGGACTAGCGGGAATTGGGATACGCAGTATTTT
>TRBJ2-7|TRBV11-3|-|-
CASSLARANSYEQYF
TGTGCCAGCAGCTTAGCCAGGGCGAACTCCTACGAGCAGTACTTC
>TRBJ2-5|TRBV9|TRBD1|-
CASSTNLQGWTQYF
TGTGCCAGCAGCACAAACCTACAGGGGTGGACCCAGTACTTC
>TRBJ2-7|TRBV6-6|-|-
CASSPARAGLSYEQYF
TGTGCCAGCAGTCCGGCCAGGGCGGGCCTCTCCTACGAGCAGTACTTC
>TRBJ2-6|TRBV5-6|-|-
CASSLFGSYSGANVLTF
TGTGCCAGCAGCTTGTTTGGGTCTTACTCTGGGGCCAACGTCCTGACTTTC
>TRBJ2-1|TRBV6-1|TRBD1|once
CASRVTGVVNEQFF
TGTGCCAGCAGGGTGACAGGGGTGGTCAATGAGCAGTTCTTC
>TRBJ1-1|TRBV10-1|-|-
CASSSGMGRMNTEAFF
TGCGCCAGCAGCTCGGGCATGGGACGCATGAACACTGAAGCTTTCTTT
>TRBJ1-4|TRBV19|TRBD1|-
CASSITGQGNEKLFF
TGTGCCAGTAGTATTACGGGACAGGGTAATGAAAAACTGTTTTTT
>TRBJ1-1|TRBV28|-|-
CASTRGNRYTEAFF
TGTGCCAGCACGAGGGGAAATAGGTACACTGAAGCTTTCTTT
>TRBJ2-1|TRBV7-3|-|-
CASSRGRTSYNEQFF
TGTGCCAGCAGCCGGGGACGGACGTCCTACAATGAGCAGTTCTTC
>TRBJ2-5|TRBV7-2|TRBD2|-
CASSLEPGLQETQYF
TGTGCCAGCAGCTTAGAGCCGGGACTACAAGAGACCCAGTACTTC
>TRBJ2-4|TRBV28|-|-
CASTLGGSKAKNIQYF
TGTGCCAGCACCCTCGGAGGGAGTAAGGCCAAAAACATTCAGTACTTC
>TRBJ1-6|TRBV5-1|-|-
CASSVEGGPNSPLHF
TGCGCCAGCAGCGTGGAAGGGGGTCCCAATTCACCCCTCCACTTT
>TRBJ1-3|TRBV6-1|TRBD1|-
CASSDRQGSGNTIYF
TGTGCCAGCAGTGATAGACAGGGCTCTGGAAACACCATATATTTT
>TRBJ2-2|TRBV5-4|TRBD2|-
CASSLAGTNTGELFF
TGTGCCAGCAGCTTAGCGGGGACGAACACCGGGGAGCTGTTTTTT